This T cell receptor beta chain was profiled in a study of T cell responses to AZD1222 COVID-19 vaccine. Findings and caveats of the study: Among those given AZD1222, only six were seropositive at baseline. Donors in the cohort were predominantly white British and more often female, and clonal diversity was possibly underestimated. Reports say nearly half of spike-specific TCRs go after unmutated variant regions.

Here immunoSEQ multiplex PCR was the method, and the copy in TCRdb shows in-frame clones only, minus some. The sample lists 250,000 to 300,000 clones, about 94% occurring once. A remark on this clone: Its specificity is not known.

The germline gives CDR1 LGHDT, CDR2 YNNKEL (reference sequence). Trimming took 0 bases from V and 10 from J, leaving 15 bases between them. The CDR3 has 14 residues. V usage is TRBV3-1 (or the pseudogene TRBV3-2) and J usage is TRBJ1-1; D is ambiguous. This sample comprised peripheral blood, obtained 28 days after the second AZD1222 dose. The origin of this receptor is an adult who received the AZD1222 COVID-19 vaccine. The CDR3, as DNA: TGTGCCAGCAGCCAAGATCCCAGGTTCGAAAGAGCTTTCTTT. Amino acids: CASSQDPRFERAFF.